This TCR beta chain was documented in a study of blood T cell repertoires in COVID-19. As for the study in general: Acute and convalescent COVID-19 samples came from the United States, Italy and Spain.

In the original workflow: Amplification of reference gene primers was used by the study to estimate nucleated cell counts. Measured with immunoSEQ multiplex PCR; TCRdb has only the in-frame clones, and not every one. The D gene and trimming were derived from the DNA, and the V and J assignments and clone size from that table. The sample consists of 110,000 or so clones, more than 80% of them appearing once. Germline CDR1 MNHEY, CDR2 SVGEGT. V was trimmed by 4 bases and J by 4 bases, leaving 10 bases between them. This CDR3 contains 13 residues. The V gene is TRBV6-2 or TRBV6-3, the J gene TRBJ1-1; no reliable D call. Input material: peripheral blood. The sequence was obtained from a woman in her fifties or sixties with COVID-19, enrolled during active disease. CDR3 region: CASSSELFTEAFF. The CDR3 DNA follows: TGTGCCAGCAGTTCTGAGCTCTTCACTGAAGCTTTCTTT.